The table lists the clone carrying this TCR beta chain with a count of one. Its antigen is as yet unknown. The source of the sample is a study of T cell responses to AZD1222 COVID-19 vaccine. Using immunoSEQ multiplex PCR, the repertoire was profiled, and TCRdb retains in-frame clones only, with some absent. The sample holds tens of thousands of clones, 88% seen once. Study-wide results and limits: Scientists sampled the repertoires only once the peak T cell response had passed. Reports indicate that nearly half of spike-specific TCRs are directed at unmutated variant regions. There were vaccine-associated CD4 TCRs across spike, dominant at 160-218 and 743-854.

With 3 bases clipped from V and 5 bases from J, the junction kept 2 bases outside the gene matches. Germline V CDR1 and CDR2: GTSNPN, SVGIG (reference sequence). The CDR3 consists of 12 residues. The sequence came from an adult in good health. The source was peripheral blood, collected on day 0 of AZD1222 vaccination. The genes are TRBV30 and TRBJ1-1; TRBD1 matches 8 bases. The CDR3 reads CAWRDRVTEAFF. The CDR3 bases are TGTGCCTGGAGGGACAGGGTGACTGAAGCTTTCTTT.